Following are 27 T cell receptor beta chains from one sample sequenced in a study of beta chain features in type 1 diabetes. Study outcomes and limitations: Researchers report that Type 1 diabetes patients had moderately but significantly shorter TCRB CDR3s across all four CD4+ subsets.

TCRB transcripts that were expressed got sequenced, as all of the isolated RNA had been reverse transcribed. Clones were read by immunoSEQ multiplex PCR, and TCRdb kept only the in-frame ones, dropping some. The table lists more than 300,000 clones, 10% to 15% of them singletons. Antigen specificity for these receptors is unknown. The sequenced material came from naive CD4+ T cells from blood. The origin of the receptors is a young woman with type 1 diabetes.

This sequence joins TRBV11-2 and TRBJ1-5; possibly TRBD1 for D (6 bases). Trimming shortened V by 5 bases and J by 2 bases, and 19 bases separated the two germline ends. The CDR3 loop spans 17 amino acids. Germline V gives CDR1 SGHAT, CDR2 FQNNGV. The CDR3: CASSSEQGIAGNQPQHF. The CDR3 coding sequence is TGTGCCAGCAGCAGCGAACAGGGAATAGCAGGCAATCAGCCCCAGCATTTT.

Notes on this clone: The same CDR3 also results from other DNA sequences found in this sample. The chain has TRBV18 and TRBJ1-5; 8 nucleotides line up with TRBD1. With V trimmed by 5 bases and J by 4 bases, 4 bases remained unmatched. Germline CDR1 reads KGHSH; CDR2 reads LQKENI. This CDR3 has 14 amino acids. CDR3 nucleotides: TGTGCCAGCTCATCAACAGGGGGGAATCAGCCCCAGCATTTT. The encoded protein is CASSSTGGNQPQHF.

This clone was seen only a few times. The V call is TRBV4-3, the J call TRBJ1-3; D is undetermined. Per the germline V gene, CDR1 is LGHNA and CDR2 is YSLEER. The V end was cut by 2 bases, the J end by 4 bases, with 6 bases between. The CDR3 spans 13 residues. The CDR3 loop reads CASSQNRGNTIYF. The DNA of the CDR3 is TGCGCCAGCAGCCAAAACAGAGGAAACACCATATATTTT.

The chain links TRBV9 to TRBJ1-6, with a weak D call TRBD1 (5 bases). Trimming left V 0 bases short and J 10 bases short, with 17 bases between. The germline V gene encodes CDR1 SGDLS and CDR2 YYNGEE. This CDR3 is 16 amino acids long. CDR3 amino acids: CASSVGFGGGNSPLHF. DNA for the CDR3: TGTGCCAGCAGCGTAGGCTTCGGGGGGGGAAACTCACCCCTCCACTTT.

This clone has a handful of counts. The chain employs TRBV10-3 and TRBJ1-1; the D is unclear. Germline-derived CDR1 and CDR2 are ENHRY and SYGVKD. The CDR3 loop spans 13 amino acids. The germline V and J ends were trimmed by 4 bases and 1 base, with 7 bases remaining between them. The CDR3 DNA reads TGTGCCATCAGTGGGCCAGGGAACACTGAAGCTTTCTTT. As protein: CAISGPGNTEAFF.

The genes are TRBV2 and TRBJ1-6; D gene uncertain. The CDR3 consists of 13 residues. V was pared by 10 bases and J by 7 bases, with 14 bases between. Germline-derived CDR1 and CDR2 are SNHLY and FYNNEI. The CDR3 nucleotides read TGTGCCACCCTGAAGCGAACGAATTCACCCCTCCACTTT. It is translated as CATLKRTNSPLHF. The whole variable domain, remainder taken from reference TRBV2 and TRBJ1-6, is EPEVTQTPSHQVTQMGQEVILRCVPISNHLYFYWYRQILGQKVEFLVSFYNNEISEKSEIFDDQFSVERPDGSNFTLKIRSTKLEDSAMYFCATLKRTNSPLHFGNGTRLTVT.

This chain connects TRBV7-2 to TRBJ2-1; TRBD2 matches 9 bases. Germline lookup yields CDR1 SGHTA and CDR2 FQGNSA. CDR3 length: 15 amino acids. Losses at the gene ends were 5 bases for V and 3 bases for J; bases not matched to a gene: 5. The CDR3 coding sequence is TGTGCCAGCAGCCCAGCGGGAGGAGGCTACAATGAGCAGTTCTTC. Its protein product is CASSPAGGGYNEQFF.

This chain connects TRBV7-2 to TRBJ1-4; D remains unclear. Trimming pared 6 bases from V and 5 bases from J, leaving 16 bases between. The CDR3 is made up of 15 amino acids. Germline CDR1 is SGHTA and CDR2 is FQGNSA. In DNA, the CDR3 is TGTGCCAGCAGAGTGAACGGACTGGCGAATGAAAAACTGTTTTTT. Amino acids: CASRVNGLANEKLFF.

This clone turned up a few times. The chain couples TRBV29-1 to TRBJ2-7, with D perhaps matching TRBD2 (5 bases). The germline V gene has CDR1 SQVTM and CDR2 ANQGSEA. The CDR3 loop spans 14 amino acids. V lost 4 bases, J lost 3 bases, and 16 bases lay in between. DNA of the CDR3: TGCAGCGTTGTAACTAGTTATCGGGGCTACGAGCAGTACTTC. Translation gives CSVVTSYRGYEQYF.

The V and J genes are TRBV23-1 and TRBJ1-5, with 10 bases that match TRBD1. TRBV23-1 is identified as an open reading frame with a role that is uncertain. The ends lost 1 base at V and 2 bases at J; junction bases unmatched: 17. This CDR3 region has 21 residues. The CDR3 is CASSQCGRNRDRGVGNQPQHF. In nucleotides, the CDR3 is TGCGCCAGCAGTCAATGCGGTCGAAACCGGGACAGGGGTGTGGGCAATCAGCCCCAGCATTTT.

The chain recombines TRBV6-5 with TRBJ2-2; D ambiguous. The V gene's germline CDR1 is MNHEY and CDR2 SVGAGI. The CDR3 covers 15 residues. Trimming took 0 bases from V and 6 from J, leaving 11 bases between them. The CDR3 DNA reads TGTGCCAGCAGTTACTCGCCCTATCCCCCCGGGGAGCTGTTTTTT. It specifies CASSYSPYPPGELFF.

The V gene is TRBV9, the J gene TRBJ2-7; 9 nucleotides match TRBD1. The CDR3 is made up of 14 amino acids. Germline assignment: CDR1 SGDLS and CDR2 YYNGEE. The J segment lost 4 bases and the V segment lost 3 bases, leaving 5 bases of the junction unmatched. CDR3 amino acids: CASSETGGRYEQYF. CDR3 in DNA: TGTGCCAGCAGCGAGACAGGGGGGAGGTACGAGCAGTACTTC.

The V and J genes are TRBV19 and TRBJ2-3; TRBD1 is a possible D gene (7 bases). This CDR3 is 13 amino acids long. Trimming cost V 6 bases and J 3 bases, with 10 bases left between them. In germline, CDR1 is LNHDA, CDR2 SQIVND (reference sequence). CDR3 amino acids: CASREGATDTQYF. The DNA of the CDR3 is TGTGCCAGTAGGGAGGGGGCTACAGATACGCAGTATTTT. The whole variable domain, filled in from reference TRBV19 and TRBJ2-3, reads DGGITQSPKYLFRKEGQNVTLSCEQNLNHDAMYWYRQDPGQGLRLIYYSQIVNDFQKGDIAEGYSVSREKKESFPLTVTSAQKNPTAFYLCASREGATDTQYFGPGTRLTVL.

This clone was detected only a few times. The V gene is TRBV5-1, the J gene TRBJ2-3; D is possibly TRBD2 (5 bases). The CDR3 totals 17 residues. In germline, CDR1 is SGHRS, CDR2 YFSETQ. Deletions cut 4 bases from V and 2 bases from J, with 20 bases between. Written as DNA, the CDR3 is TGCGCCAGCAGCCTGGTGGCTAGCCGACTTCACACAGATACGCAGTATTTT. This translates into CASSLVASRLHTDTQYF. The full variable domain, with the rest looked up from reference TRBV5-1 and TRBJ2-3, is KAGVTQTPRYLIKTRGQQVTLSCSPISGHRSVSWYQQTPGQGLQFLFEYFSETQRNKGNFPGRFSGRQFSNSRSEMNVSTLELGDSALYLCASSLVASRLHTDTQYFGPGTRLTVL.

This chain connects TRBV5-1 to TRBJ1-1, with 9 positions matching TRBD1. Germline-derived CDR1 and CDR2 are SGHRS and YFSETQ. CDR3 length: 14 residues. V dropped 4 bases and J dropped 8; count of bases not matched to a gene: 9. In nucleotides, the CDR3 is TGCGCCAGCAGCACTGACAGGGGGAATACCGAAGCTTTCTTT. Protein product: CASSTDRGNTEAFF.

This clone was observed a few times. This chain joins TRBV19 and TRBJ2-1, with 7 bases that match TRBD2. The germline V gene encodes CDR1 LNHDA and CDR2 SQIVND (reference sequence). V lost 4 bases and J lost 2; bases outside the gene matches: 5. The CDR3 sequence is 15 residues long. The CDR3 region is CASSTRGEPYNEQFF. CDR3 DNA sequence: TGTGCCAGTAGTACCCGGGGGGAGCCCTACAATGAGCAGTTCTTC.

The chain joins TRBV25-1 to TRBJ1-1; 7 bases align to TRBD1. V lost 8 bases, J lost 10 bases, and 7 bases stayed unmatched. Germline CDR1 and CDR2: MGHDK and SYGVNS. There are 11 residues in the CDR3. The CDR3: CASLDRFRAFF. The CDR3 coding sequence is TGTGCCAGCCTGGACAGGTTCCGAGCTTTCTTT.

The chain recombines TRBV11-2 with TRBJ1-6, with 9 positions matching TRBD1. The V segment lost 5 bases and the J segment 9 bases; nucleotides outside the gene matches: 8. CDR3 length: 15 residues. Germline lookup yields CDR1 SGHAT and CDR2 FQNNGV. CDR3: CASSPGQGKRSPLHF. The CDR3 region has the DNA TGTGCCAGCAGCCCGGGACAGGGAAAGCGTTCACCCCTCCACTTT.

This clone has only a few counts. This sequence joins TRBV18 and TRBJ2-1; TRBD1 might be the D (5 bases). V lost 1 base and J lost 7, with 11 bases in between. The CDR3 consists of 14 residues. Germline V lookup: CDR1 KGHSH, CDR2 LQKENI. CDR3 bases: TGTGCCAGCTCACCACAGGGGATTCGGAATGAGCAGTTCTTC. Residues: CASSPQGIRNEQFF. The complete variable domain, with remaining parts taken from reference TRBV18 and TRBJ2-1, reads NAGVMQNPRHLVRRRGQEARLRCSPMKGHSHVYWYRQLPEEGLKFMVYLQKENIIDESGMPKERFSAEFPKEGPSILRIQQVVRGDSAAYFCASSPQGIRNEQFFGPGTRLTVL.

The chain recombines TRBV19 with TRBJ2-7, with 9 bases that match TRBD1. The germline V gene has CDR1 LNHDA and CDR2 SQIVND (reference sequence). The CDR3 totals 14 residues. The trim removed 4 bases at V and 4 bases at J, leaving 5 bases unmatched. CDR3 residues: CASSTSGTGYEQYF. The CDR3 DNA follows: TGTGCCAGTAGTACCTCCGGGACAGGGTACGAGCAGTACTTC.

V is TRBV30 and J is TRBJ1-4; perhaps TRBD1 as D (5 bases). Germline CDR1 GTSNPN, CDR2 SVGIG (reference sequence). The CDR3 spans 16 residues. V was pared by 3 bases and J by 8 bases, with 22 bases between. The CDR3 region is CAWRGRSNRPREKLFF. The DNA for the CDR3 is TGTGCCTGGAGAGGAAGATCGAACAGGCCCAGGGAAAAACTGTTTTTT.

There are a few counts of this clone. The chain recombines TRBV10-3 with TRBJ2-1; a weak D match, TRBD2 (6 bases). The V gene's germline CDR1 is ENHRY and CDR2 SYGVKD. Trimming stripped 11 bases from V and 8 bases from J, with 16 bases between. CDR3 length: 12 residues. CDR3 sequence: CASKDGGDEQFF. CDR3 nucleotide sequence: TGTGCCTCCAAAGATGGAGGGGATGAGCAGTTCTTC.

This clone was detected a few times. The chain joins TRBV5-1 to TRBJ2-1; the D gene is possibly TRBD2 (6 bases). Germline assignment: CDR1 SGHRS and CDR2 YFSETQ. V lost 2 bases to trimming and J lost 4 bases, with 10 bases between them. This CDR3 has 14 amino acids. The CDR3, as DNA: TGCGCCAGCAGCTTAGGTAGCGGATACAATGAGCAGTTCTTC. This gives the protein CASSLGSGYNEQFF.

This clone appeared a few times. The chain combines TRBV5-1 with TRBJ2-2; possibly TRBD1 for D (6 bases). This CDR3 has 13 amino acids. Germline CDR1 reads SGHRS; CDR2 reads YFSETQ. Trimming removed 4 bases at V and 5 bases at J, with 9 bases between. CDR3 nucleotide sequence: TGCGCCAGCAGCGTCGGACAGACCGGGGAGCTGTTTTTT. It yields the protein CASSVGQTGELFF.

This clone was counted a few times. The V and J genes are TRBV9 and TRBJ2-7, with 13 nucleotides matching TRBD2. CDR1 and CDR2 (germline): SGDLS, YYNGEE. The V and J ends lost 3 bases and 3 bases, in that order; junction bases with no gene match: 3. The CDR3 contains 15 residues. The CDR3 sequence is CASSELAGGLYEQYF. The CDR3 region has the DNA TGTGCCAGCAGCGAACTAGCGGGAGGGCTCTACGAGCAGTACTTC.

This clone was found a few times. The chain carries TRBV28 and TRBJ2-7; 10 bases are shared with TRBD1. This CDR3 comprises 13 residues. Germline CDR1 reads MDHEN; CDR2 reads SYDVKM. Trimming cost V 6 bases and J 6 bases; bases outside gene matches: 5. This chain's CDR3 is CASRGQGLGEQYF. In nucleotides, the CDR3 is TGTGCCAGCAGGGGACAGGGGTTGGGCGAGCAGTACTTC.

The chain carries TRBV7-9 and TRBJ1-1; 8 bases are shared with TRBD1. The V segment lost 5 bases and the J segment 4 bases; nucleotides outside the gene matches: 3. In germline, CDR1 is SEHNR, CDR2 FQNEAQ (reference sequence). This CDR3 has 13 amino acids. The CDR3 DNA is TGTGCCAGCAGCGGAACAGGGGGCACTGAAGCTTTCTTT. Its translation: CASSGTGGTEAFF.